The clone carrying this T cell receptor (beta chain) was observed many times. Its target is unknown. This sample's TCRbeta library carried unique molecular identifier barcodes. TCRdb re-called the PCR reads through MiXCR, storing one row per CDR3 protein. The sample has around 180,000 distinct CDR3 sequences; more than 9.5% are singletons. The sample belongs to a study of T-cell reconstitution after alpha-beta-depleted transplantation in children. Overall study findings and caveats: Reported findings indicate that, about two months after transplant, alpha-beta T cells came from several hundred expanded clones, which were derived from non-depleted graft cells.

The CDR3 is 17 amino acids. Germline V gene sequence: CDR1 DFQATT, CDR2 SNEGSKA (reference sequence). The germline V and J ends were trimmed by 3 bases and 3 bases, with 21 bases remaining between them. The source material was PBMCs, sampled before TCRalphabeta/CD19-depleted stem cell transplant. This chain uses TRBV20-1 with TRBJ2-4, with D perhaps given as TRBD1 or TRBD2 (6 bases each). The TCR was taken from a boy aged 2-9 years with acute myeloid leukemia, due to receive a stem cell transplant. The CDR3 DNA sequence: TGCAGTGCTAGGGAGGGGGTTGCCGGTACCGACAAAAACATTCAGTACTTC. This codes for CSAREGVAGTDKNIQYF.